This T cell receptor (beta chain) was identified in a study of Ad26.COV2.S vaccination and SARS-CoV-2 variants. Study-level findings and limits: After vaccination, substantial breadth of spike-specific CD8+ and CD4+ responses was reported. Measurements of TCR breadth and depth may have given underestimates of the total T cell responses.

Using immunoSEQ multiplex PCR, the repertoire was profiled, and TCRdb retains in-frame clones only, with some absent. This table holds about 350,000 clones, 92% found once. Trimming took 6 bases from V and 0 from J, leaving 12 bases between them. This CDR3 region has 15 residues. Germline values: CDR1 MRHNA, CDR2 SNTAGT. A word on this clone: As yet, its antigen is unknown.

Source: peripheral blood, taken after recovery from COVID-19. The sequence was collected from a human donor who had recovered from COVID-19. This sequence joins TRBV6-4 and TRBJ2-1; D perhaps matches TRBD2 (5 bases). The CDR3, as DNA: TGTGCCAGCAGCGCAATAGGGAGCTCCTACAATGAGCAGTTCTTC. Translation: CASSAIGSSYNEQFF.